This T cell receptor beta chain was found in a study of beta chain features in type 1 diabetes. Germline lookup yields CDR1 SGDLS and CDR2 YYNGEE. The CDR3 consists of 15 residues. Trimming cost V 0 bases and J 2 bases, with 10 bases left between them. Study-level findings and limits: A cDNA-based sequencing approach could over-represent cells with high TCR expression. There was a moderate but significant shortening of TCRB CDR3s in all four CD4+ subsets of Type 1 diabetes patients.

cDNA synthesis used the whole RNA isolate, giving expressed TCRB sequences. The data were produced by immunoSEQ multiplex PCR, yet TCRdb's version contains in-frame clones alone and is incomplete. Among 500,000 to 800,000 clones listed, around 12% were seen once. Remarks on this clone: Its antigen is still unknown.

The receptor was isolated from a man aged 25-45 years with type 1 diabetes. The V and J genes are TRBV9 and TRBJ2-3; no firm D call. Sequences were obtained from naive CD4+ T cells from blood. The CDR3 coding sequence is TGTGCCAGCAGCGTAGCTGGTCAGTCCACAGATACGCAGTATTTT. Amino acid sequence: CASSVAGQSTDTQYF. Variable domain in full (rest from reference TRBV9 and TRBJ2-3): DSGVTQTPKHLITATGQRVTLRCSPRSGDLSVYWYQQSLDQGLQFLIQYYNGEERAKGNILERFSAQQFPDLHSELNLSSLELGDSALYFCASSVAGQSTDTQYFGPGTRLTVL.